The 25 T cell receptor beta chains below come from one sample, sequenced in a study of T cells in Graves' hyperthyroidism and ophthalmopathy. Amplified TCR beta CDR3 regions derived from RNA transcripts. The HTBI primer set drove a first-round RT-PCR of the TCR CDR3. TCRdb itself ran the multiplex PCR reads through MiXCR, one entry per CDR3 protein. The table shows 470,000 or so distinct CDR3 sequences, with less than 25% occurring only once. What was sequenced was blood. The origin of the receptors is a man between 18 and 29 years old with Graves' hyperthyroidism.

This clonotype showed up many times. This chain connects TRBV20-1 to TRBJ2-7; D gene ambiguous. Germline CDR1 is DFQATT and CDR2 is SNEGSKA (reference sequence). The CDR3 contains 12 residues. Trimming removed 1 base at V and 0 bases at J, with 4 bases between. CDR3: CSARGDSYEQYF. DNA of the CDR3: TGCAGTGCTAGAGGGGACTCCTACGAGCAGTACTTC.

This clonotype was observed many times. A read error may account for a junction end that differs from germline. The CDR3 DNA follows: TGTGCCAGCAGCTTTGGGGATTTT. Residues: CASSFGDF. The V gene is TRBV7-9, the J gene TRBJ1-3; D not certain. This CDR3 has 8 amino acids. Germline V CDR1 and CDR2: SEHNR, FQNEAQ (reference sequence).

This clonotype was counted between two and nine times. CDR3 sequence reads: CASSYTRGGPETQYF. The CDR3 DNA sequence: TGTGCCAGCAGTTACACCCGGGGAGGGCCGGAGACCCAGTACTTC. This chain uses TRBV6-5 with TRBJ2-5; the match to TRBD2 covers 7 bases. This CDR3 has 15 amino acids. J gave up 5 bases and V 2 bases, and 8 bases lay outside the gene matches. Germline V gives CDR1 MNHEY, CDR2 SVGAGI.

This clonotype was seen repeatedly, ten times or more. The chain recombines TRBV6-1 with TRBJ1-5; the D gene is possibly TRBD1 (5 bases). This CDR3 has 13 residues. V lost 7 bases and J lost 2, with 9 bases in between. Germline CDR1 and CDR2: MNHNS and SASEGT. The CDR3 DNA is TGTGCCAGCATAGGCAGGGGCAATCAGCCCCAGCATTTT. It specifies CASIGRGNQPQHF.

In DNA form, the CDR3 reads TGTGCCAGCAGTAAGGACAGTTCCCGGCTGGAACCCCAGCATTTT. It is translated as CASSKDSSRLEPQHF. The rearrangement uses TRBV12-3 or TRBV12-4 and TRBJ1-5; D might be TRBD1 (6 bases). The CDR3 spans 15 residues. The V end was cut by 5 bases, the J end by 10 bases, with 21 bases between.

This clonotype was seen at least ten times. The rearrangement joins TRBV25-1 to TRBJ2-2; D is ambiguous. This CDR3 has 16 amino acids. The V end lost 5 bases, the J end lost 3 bases, and 16 bases lay between the germline ends. Germline V lookup: CDR1 MGHDK, CDR2 SYGVNS. CDR3 protein: CASSSYSGFYTGELFF. The DNA of the CDR3 is TGTGCCAGCAGTTCTTATTCCGGGTTTTACACCGGGGAGCTGTTTTTT.

The V and J genes are TRBV12-3 or TRBV12-4 and TRBJ1-2; D is unresolved. Trimming took off 5 bases at V and 8 bases at J, with 12 bases between the two ends. The CDR3 length is 12 residues. CDR3 bases: TGTGCCAGCAGTCTCTGGACCGGAGGCTACACCTTC. Translated: CASSLWTGGYTF.

This clonotype was counted at least ten times. This chain uses TRBV6-1 with TRBJ1-1, with D tentatively TRBD1 (5 bases). CDR1 is MNHNS and CDR2 is SASEGT in the germline V gene. V dropped 1 base and J dropped 3 bases, with 9 bases sitting between them. The CDR3 spans 14 residues. The CDR3 DNA reads as TGTGCCAGCAGTGAAGACAGGAGTTACACTGAAGCTTTCTTT. Its translation: CASSEDRSYTEAFF.

The chain employs TRBV7-2 and TRBJ1-6; D may be TRBD1 (5 bases). The germline CDR1 and CDR2 sequences are SGHTA and FQGNSA. The CDR3 runs to 15 residues. V was shortened by 3 bases and J by 7 bases, with 13 bases between the two germline ends. The CDR3 region is CASSLSGARNSPLHF. The CDR3, as DNA: TGTGCCAGCAGCTTGTCTGGGGCGCGGAATTCACCCCTCCACTTT.

This clonotype was counted ten times or more. The rearrangement joins TRBV29-1 to TRBJ2-7; D is ambiguous. V lost 3 bases to trimming and J lost 5 bases, with 8 bases between them. The length of the CDR3 is 11 residues. Germline values: CDR1 SQVTM, CDR2 ANQGSEA. The CDR3 sequence is CSVEEGHEQYF. The CDR3 nucleotides read TGCAGCGTTGAGGAAGGACACGAGCAGTACTTC.

This clonotype was seen more than once but under ten times. The chain has TRBV28 and TRBJ2-5, with D unclear. V lost 5 bases to trimming and J lost 0 bases, with 10 bases between them. This CDR3 region has 14 residues. CDR1 MDHEN and CDR2 SYDVKM come from the germline V gene. CDR3 sequence reads: CASSIQRYQETQYF. The CDR3 nucleotides read TGTGCCAGCAGTATCCAGAGATACCAAGAGACCCAGTACTTC.

The rearrangement links TRBV10-3 to TRBJ1-2; D possibly corresponds to TRBD1 (6 bases). Trimming shortened V by 4 bases and J by 1 base, and 10 bases separated the two germline ends. This CDR3 region has 14 residues. Germline-derived CDR1 and CDR2 are ENHRY and SYGVKD. DNA for the CDR3: TGTGCCATCAGTGGGGACACCTATAACTATGGCTACACCTTC. This sequence encodes CAISGDTYNYGYTF.

The chain links TRBV10-3 to TRBJ1-2; TRBD1 matches 7 bases. The V gene's germline CDR1 is ENHRY and CDR2 SYGVKD. J was trimmed by 5 bases and V by 2 bases; bases with no gene match: 2. The CDR3 spans 13 residues. CDR3 loop: CAISEDRAYGYTF. The CDR3 DNA follows: TGTGCCATCAGTGAGGACAGGGCGTATGGCTACACCTTC.

This chain links TRBV30 with TRBJ2-5; the D is unclear. Trimming cost V 5 bases and J 1 base, with 17 bases left between them. CDR3 length equals 15 residues. Germline CDR1 reads GTSNPN; CDR2 reads SVGIG (reference sequence). The CDR3 loop reads CAWETQTYSQETQYF. CDR3 bases: TGTGCCTGGGAGACACAGACTTACTCCCAAGAGACCCAGTACTTC.

This clonotype was observed at least ten times. The chain has TRBV2 and TRBJ2-2; TRBD1 or TRBD2 may be the D gene (5 bases each). V lost 5 bases, J lost 4 bases, and 11 bases lay in between. The CDR3 is made up of 14 amino acids. Germline-derived CDR1 and CDR2 are SNHLY and FYNNEI. The chain's CDR3 is CASSSPGGTGELFF. The CDR3, as DNA: TGTGCCAGCAGTAGCCCTGGGGGCACCGGGGAGCTGTTTTTT.

The J gene is TRBJ1-2, the V gene TRBV6-2 or TRBV6-3, with D possibly TRBD1 on 5 matching bases. Trimming cost V 6 bases and J 2 bases, with 22 bases left between them. The CDR3 contains 17 residues. Germline lookup yields CDR1 MNHEY and CDR2 SVGEGT. The CDR3 DNA sequence: TGTGCCAGCAGGCAGGCGAGGGGACGAAAAGAGAACTATGGCTACACCTTC. As protein: CASRQARGRKENYGYTF.

This clonotype was seen repeatedly, ten times or more. One end of the junction varies from germline; a read error may be responsible. V usage is TRBV12-3 or TRBV12-4 and J usage is TRBJ1-2; D not certain. This CDR3 spans 15 amino acids. CDR3 residues: CTSSRLKGHHYGYTF. DNA of the CDR3: TGTACCAGCAGTCGGTTAAAGGGCCACCACTATGGCTACACCTTC.

This chain connects TRBV6-5 to TRBJ2-2; TRBD1 agrees at 10 bases. Germline V lookup: CDR1 MNHEY, CDR2 SVGAGI. The V and J ends lost 4 bases and 4 bases, in that order; junction bases with no gene match: 3. The CDR3 has 15 amino acids. CDR3 nucleotide sequence: TGTGCCAGCAGTTTATGGACAGGGGGCACCGGGGAGCTGTTTTTT. Its translation: CASSLWTGGTGELFF.

This sequence joins TRBV6-1 and TRBJ1-2, with 7 bases that match TRBD1. CDR3 size: 13 residues. CDR1 is MNHNS and CDR2 is SASEGT in the germline V gene. Trimming took 6 bases from V and 5 from J; bases not matched to a gene: 6. The CDR3 nucleotides are TGTGCCAGCAGGGGCGGCAGGGGGTATGGCTACACCTTC. This gives the protein CASRGGRGYGYTF.

This clonotype was counted only a few times. The V gene is TRBV4-2, the J gene TRBJ1-1; D ambiguous. This CDR3 has 11 residues. V lost 2 bases and J lost 7, with 5 bases in between. Germline CDR1 is LGHNA and CDR2 is YNFKEQ. The CDR3 nucleotides are TGTGCCAGCAGCCAATTAGGTGAAGCTTTCTTT. Amino acid sequence: CASSQLGEAFF.

This clonotype was recorded many times. The rearrangement uses TRBV2 and TRBJ2-7, with 7 bases that match TRBD1. This CDR3 spans 13 amino acids. The germline gives CDR1 SNHLY, CDR2 FYNNEI. V lost 5 bases and J lost 7; bases outside the gene matches: 8. As DNA, the CDR3 is TGTGCCAGCAGTCGGGACAGAGACAGAGAGCAGTACTTC. Amino acid sequence: CASSRDRDREQYF.

The chain recombines TRBV12-3 or TRBV12-4 with TRBJ2-1; TRBD1 agrees at 10 bases. This CDR3 has 16 amino acids. Germline trimming cut 5 bases from V and 4 bases from J; bases unmatched to any gene: 8. CDR3 in amino acids: CASSPPPGQGYNEQFF. The CDR3 DNA is TGTGCCAGCAGTCCACCCCCGGGACAGGGGTACAATGAGCAGTTCTTC.

This clonotype was seen many times. V gene TRBV5-5 combines with J gene TRBJ2-2; TRBD1 agrees at 10 bases. Germline loops: CDR1 SGHKS, CDR2 YYEKEE (reference sequence). With 5 bases clipped from V and 6 bases from J, the junction kept 7 bases outside the gene matches. The CDR3 runs 15 residues. In DNA form, the CDR3 reads TGTGCCAGCAGGAGGGACAGGGGTCCTGCCGGGGAGCTGTTTTTT. Its protein product is CASRRDRGPAGELFF.

This clonotype was recorded at least ten times. The chain has TRBV2 and TRBJ1-3; D possibly corresponds to TRBD1 (6 bases). Germline CDR1 reads SNHLY; CDR2 reads FYNNEI. The CDR3 has 16 residues. Trimming cost V 5 bases and J 4 bases, with 18 bases left between them. CDR3 sequence: CASSRLTGKGGNTIYF. DNA for the CDR3: TGTGCCAGCAGTCGATTGACAGGCAAAGGCGGAAACACCATATATTTT.

About this clonotype itself: A much larger clone differs by one base, so this may be a read error. The V call is TRBV10-3, the J call TRBJ1-5; D may be TRBD1 (5 bases). Looked up from germline, CDR1 is ENHRY and CDR2 is SYGVKD. V lost 7 bases and J lost 0, with 7 bases in between. CDR3 length: 13 amino acids. The DNA of the CDR3 is TGTGCCATCAAAGGGGATAGCAATCAGCCCCAGCATTTT. Protein sequence: CAIKGDSNQPQHF.